A selection of T cell receptor beta chains follows, all from one sample in a study of T-cell reconstitution after alpha-beta-depleted transplantation in children. TCRdb reanalysed the PCR reads using MiXCR and keeps one entry per CDR3 protein. The sample contains hundreds of thousands of distinct CDR3 sequences, less than 20% of which appear only once. The sample consisted of PBMCs, mostly from graft donor cells, taken 360 days after TCRalphabeta/CD19-depleted stem cell transplant. All receptors derive from a male patient between 5 and 17 years old who had a stem cell transplant for acute lymphoblastic leukemia, so the T cells may come from the graft donor. Both conserved end residues are part of each CDR3. The D gene is left open where the match is weak. Some rows mark clone size as missing; the rest say once, few, many or name a class of expanded clone.

v_gene,abundance,j_gene,d_gene,CDR3nt,CDR3aa
TRBV7-9,few,TRBJ2-5,.,TGTGCCAGCAGCTTCAGGAGCTTGCTCCAGTACTTC,CASSFRSLLQYF
TRBV29-1,.,TRBJ2-7,.,TGCAGCGTTGATGGGGGAGGGGGTTGGAACGAGCAGTACTTC,CSVDGGGGWNEQYF
TRBV29-1,.,TRBJ1-1,.,TGCAGCGTTGCTAGGTGGTCGGGCGCTGAAGCTTTCTTT,CSVARWSGAEAFF
TRBV19,.,TRBJ2-7,.,TGTGCCAGTAGTATGGGCTCGGGGTACGAGCAGTACTTC,CASSMGSGYEQYF
TRBV10-3,.,TRBJ2-1,TRBD2,TGTGCCATCAGTGGACTAGCGGGGGAAAGCTCCTACAATGAGCAGTTCTTC,CAISGLAGESSYNEQFF
TRBV12-3/TRBV12-4,few,TRBJ2-7,.,TGTGCCAGCAGTTTCCCCGGTCTCTACGAGCAGTACTTC,CASSFPGLYEQYF
TRBV3-1,.,TRBJ1-6,.,TGTGCCAGCAGCCAAGGATCTTTACCGGGCAATTCACCCCTCCACTTT,CASSQGSLPGNSPLHF
TRBV7-3,.,TRBJ1-1,TRBD1,TGTGCCAGCAGACCGACAGGGGGCAACACTGAAGCTTTCTTT,CASRPTGGNTEAFF
TRBV14,few,TRBJ1-1,.,TGTGCCAGCAGACTCATTTTCGGACGGGGAGCGAGGAGAACTGAAGCTTTCTTT,CASRLIFGRGARRTEAFF
TRBV29-1,.,TRBJ1-1,.,TGCAGCGTCGACGAGGGCCTCAGAGCTGAAGCTTTCTTT,CSVDEGLRAEAFF
TRBV9,.,TRBJ2-7,.,TGTGCCAGCAGCGCCGAGGACTCAGCACCCTACGAGCAGTACTTC,CASSAEDSAPYEQYF
TRBV19,few,TRBJ2-6,TRBD2,TGTGCCAGTAGTAAGCTAGCGGGGGGCTCTGGGGCCAACGTCCTGACTTTC,CASSKLAGGSGANVLTF
TRBV27,few,TRBJ2-3,.,TGTGCCAGCAGGAGGGGACTCCCCCCCACGGATACGCAGTATTTT,CASRRGLPPTDTQYF
TRBV27,few,TRBJ2-7,.,TGTGCCACCAAGGGGGTCCTCCACGAGCAGTACTTC,CATKGVLHEQYF
TRBV20-1,many,TRBJ2-7,TRBD2,TGCAGTGCTGGGACCCCGGCTAGCGGGGCCTACGAGCAGTACTTC,CSAGTPASGAYEQYF
TRBV6-5,.,TRBJ1-1,.,TGTGCCAGCAGTTACTCGATCTGGACACTAGCGGTGAACACTGAAGCTTTCTTT,CASSYSIWTLAVNTEAFF
TRBV18,.,TRBJ2-5,TRBD2,TGTGCCAGCTCCCCAGTAGCGGGAAAAACGACGGGAGAGACCCAGTACTTC,CASSPVAGKTTGETQYF
TRBV5-1,.,TRBJ2-6,.,TGCGCCAGCAGCTTGGTCGCGGTCTCCGCACTCCGCTCTGGGGCCAACGTCCTGACTTTC,CASSLVAVSALRSGANVLTF
TRBV7-8,.,TRBJ2-1,.,TGTGCCAGCAGCTTAGATCGGACGGGTGAGCAGTTCTTC,CASSLDRTGEQFF
TRBV4-1,.,TRBJ1-5,.,TGCGCCAGCAGCCAAGTGGTTTATAGCAATCAGCCCCAGCATTTT,CASSQVVYSNQPQHF
TRBV15,.,TRBJ2-7,.,TGTGCCACCAGCAAAGAACAAAGGAGCTCCTACGAGCAGTACTTC,CATSKEQRSSYEQYF
TRBV12-3/TRBV12-4,many,TRBJ2-7,.,TGTGCCAGCAGTCTGAGCGGGTCCTTCTACGAGCAGTACTTC,CASSLSGSFYEQYF
TRBV29-1,many,TRBJ1-1,TRBD1,TGCAGCGTCCGACCACAGGGGGCAGGCACTGAAGCTTTCTTT,CSVRPQGAGTEAFF
TRBV30,few,TRBJ2-5,.,TGTGCCTGGTCAGGGATGCAAGAGACCCAGTACTTC,CAWSGMQETQYF
TRBV4-1,.,TRBJ1-1,.,TGCGCCAGCAGCCAGGTCTTGGAGGGTCGAAGAACTGAAGCTTTCTTT,CASSQVLEGRRTEAFF
TRBV12-3/TRBV12-4,.,TRBJ1-4,.,TGTGCCACCTCGAACGGGGTTGAAAAACTGTTTTTT,CATSNGVEKLFF
TRBV15,few,TRBJ1-1,.,TGTGCCACCAGCAGAGATTTGGTGAACACTGAAGCTTTCTTT,CATSRDLVNTEAFF